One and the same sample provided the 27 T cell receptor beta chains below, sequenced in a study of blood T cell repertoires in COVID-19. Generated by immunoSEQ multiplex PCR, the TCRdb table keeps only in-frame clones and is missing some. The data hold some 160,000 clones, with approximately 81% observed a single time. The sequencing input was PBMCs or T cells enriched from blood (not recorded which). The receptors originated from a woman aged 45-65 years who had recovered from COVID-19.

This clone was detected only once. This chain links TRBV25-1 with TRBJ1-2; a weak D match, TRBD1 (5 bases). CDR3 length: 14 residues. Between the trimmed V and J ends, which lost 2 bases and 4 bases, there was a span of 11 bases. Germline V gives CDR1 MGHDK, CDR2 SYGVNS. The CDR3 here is CASSELGGTYGYTF. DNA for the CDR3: TGTGCCAGCAGTGAACTTGGGGGGACCTATGGCTACACCTTC.

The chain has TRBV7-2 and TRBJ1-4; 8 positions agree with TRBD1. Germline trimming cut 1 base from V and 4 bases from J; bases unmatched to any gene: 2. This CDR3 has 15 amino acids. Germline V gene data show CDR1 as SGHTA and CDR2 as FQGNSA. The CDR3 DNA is TGTGCCAGCAGCTTAGTGACAGGGGTTAATGAAAAACTGTTTTTT. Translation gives CASSLVTGVNEKLFF.

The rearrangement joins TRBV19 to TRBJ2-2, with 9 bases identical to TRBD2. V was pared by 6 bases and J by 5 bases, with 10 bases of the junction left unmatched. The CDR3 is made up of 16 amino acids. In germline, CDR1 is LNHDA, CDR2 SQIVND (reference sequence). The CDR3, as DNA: TGTGCCAGTAGGGGACTAGCTCGGGATCCGACCGGGGAGCTGTTTTTT. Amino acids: CASRGLARDPTGELFF.

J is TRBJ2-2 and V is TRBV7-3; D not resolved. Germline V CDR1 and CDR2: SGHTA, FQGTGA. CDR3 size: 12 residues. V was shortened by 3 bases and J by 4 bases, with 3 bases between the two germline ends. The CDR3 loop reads CASSFRTGELFF. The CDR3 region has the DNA TGTGCCAGCAGCTTTCGCACCGGGGAGCTGTTTTTT.

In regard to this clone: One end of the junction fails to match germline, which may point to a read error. CDR3 sequence (DNA): TGTGCTAGCAGCTTAGCCGGGACTAGCGACAATGAGCAGTTCTTC. Its translation: CASSLAGTSDNEQFF. This sequence joins TRBV7-7 and TRBJ2-1; TRBD2 agrees at 10 bases. Germline V gene lookup returns CDR1 SSHAT and CDR2 FNYEAQ (reference sequence). CDR3 size: 15 residues.

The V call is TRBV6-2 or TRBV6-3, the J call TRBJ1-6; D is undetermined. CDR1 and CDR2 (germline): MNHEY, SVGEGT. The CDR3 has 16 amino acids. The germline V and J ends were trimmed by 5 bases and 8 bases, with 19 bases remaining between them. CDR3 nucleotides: TGTGCCAGCAGTACTCAATCGCTCCGGTCCGATTCACCCCTCCACTTT. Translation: CASSTQSLRSDSPLHF.

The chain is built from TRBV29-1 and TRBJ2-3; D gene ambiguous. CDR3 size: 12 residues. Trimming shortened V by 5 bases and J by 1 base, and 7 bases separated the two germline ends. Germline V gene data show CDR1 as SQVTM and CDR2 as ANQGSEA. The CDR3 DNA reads TGCAGCGTTCGCTTAGGCACAGATACGCAGTATTTT. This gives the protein CSVRLGTDTQYF.

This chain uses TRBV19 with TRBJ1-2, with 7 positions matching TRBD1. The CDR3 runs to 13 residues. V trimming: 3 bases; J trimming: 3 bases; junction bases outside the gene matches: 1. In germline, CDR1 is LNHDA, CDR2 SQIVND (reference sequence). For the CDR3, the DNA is TGTGCCAGTAGTATTCAGGGGGACTATGGCTACACCTTC. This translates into CASSIQGDYGYTF.

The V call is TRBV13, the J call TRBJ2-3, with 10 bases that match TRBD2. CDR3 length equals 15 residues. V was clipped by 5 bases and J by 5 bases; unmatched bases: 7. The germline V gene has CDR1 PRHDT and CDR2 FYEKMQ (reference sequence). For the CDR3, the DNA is TGTGCCAGCAGCCCCATAGCGGGAGGTGGAGATACGCAGTATTTT. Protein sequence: CASSPIAGGGDTQYF.

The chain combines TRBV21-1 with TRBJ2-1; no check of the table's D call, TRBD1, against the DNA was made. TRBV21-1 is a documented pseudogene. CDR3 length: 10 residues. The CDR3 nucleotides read TGTGCCAGCACAGTTTCTGAGCAGTTCTTC. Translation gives CASTVSEQFF.

The CDR3 loop reads CAISGGPIGYTF. In DNA form, the CDR3 reads TGTGCCATCAGTGGGGGGCCGATCGGCTACACCTTC. V usage is TRBV10-3 and J usage is TRBJ1-2; a possible D gene is TRBD1 (6 bases). Germline V gene lookup returns CDR1 ENHRY and CDR2 SYGVKD. This CDR3 has 12 amino acids. V lost 4 bases, J lost 8 bases, and 11 bases lay in between.

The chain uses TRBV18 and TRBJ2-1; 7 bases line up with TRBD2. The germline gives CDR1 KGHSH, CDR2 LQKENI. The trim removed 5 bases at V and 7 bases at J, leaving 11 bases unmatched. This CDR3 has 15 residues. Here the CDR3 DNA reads TGTGCCAGCTCAGATAAAGCGGGGAGCCTGAATGAGCAGTTCTTC. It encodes CASSDKAGSLNEQFF.

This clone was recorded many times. The CDR3 DNA is TGTGCCAGCAGCCCGACTAGCGGGGGGGCCTCAGATACGCAGTATTTT. Its translation is CASSPTSGGASDTQYF. The chain employs TRBV4-2 and TRBJ2-3, with TRBD2 matching 14 bases. The CDR3 runs to 16 residues. Unmatched junction bases numbered 4, after V lost 4 bases and J lost 4 bases. Looked up from germline, CDR1 is LGHNA and CDR2 is YNFKEQ.

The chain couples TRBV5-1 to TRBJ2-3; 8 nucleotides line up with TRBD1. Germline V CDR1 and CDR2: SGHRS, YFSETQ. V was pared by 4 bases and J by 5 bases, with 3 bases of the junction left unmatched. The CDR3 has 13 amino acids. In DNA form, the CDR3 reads TGCGCCAGCAGCCGACAGGGGCGAGATACGCAGTATTTT. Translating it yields CASSRQGRDTQYF.

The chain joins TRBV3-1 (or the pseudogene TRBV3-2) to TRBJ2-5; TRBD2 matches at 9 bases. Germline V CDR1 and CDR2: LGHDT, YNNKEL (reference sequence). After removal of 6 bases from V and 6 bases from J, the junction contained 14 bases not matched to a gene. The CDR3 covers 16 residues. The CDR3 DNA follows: TGTGCCAGCAGTCAGGGACTAGCTAAGGGTTATCAGACCCAGTACTTC. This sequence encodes CASSQGLAKGYQTQYF.

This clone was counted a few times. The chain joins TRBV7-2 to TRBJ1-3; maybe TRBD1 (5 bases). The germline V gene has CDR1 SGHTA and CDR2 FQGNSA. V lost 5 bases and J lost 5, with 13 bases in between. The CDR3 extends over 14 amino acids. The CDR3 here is CASSIAGLRNTIYF. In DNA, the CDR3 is TGTGCCAGCAGCATCGCAGGGTTAAGAAACACCATATATTTT.

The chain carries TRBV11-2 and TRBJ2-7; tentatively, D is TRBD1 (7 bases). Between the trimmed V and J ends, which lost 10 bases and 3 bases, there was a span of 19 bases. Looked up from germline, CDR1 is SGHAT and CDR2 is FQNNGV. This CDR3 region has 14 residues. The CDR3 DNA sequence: TGTGCCATCCCGCGGGACAGAGCTAACTACGAGCAGTACTTC. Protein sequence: CAIPRDRANYEQYF.

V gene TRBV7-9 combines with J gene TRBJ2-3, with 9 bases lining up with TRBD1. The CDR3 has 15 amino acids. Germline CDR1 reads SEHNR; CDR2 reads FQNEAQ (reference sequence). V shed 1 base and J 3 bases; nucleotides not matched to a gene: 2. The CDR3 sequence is CASSLGGTGTDTQYF. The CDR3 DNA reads TGTGCCAGCAGCTTAGGGGGGACAGGGACAGATACGCAGTATTTT.

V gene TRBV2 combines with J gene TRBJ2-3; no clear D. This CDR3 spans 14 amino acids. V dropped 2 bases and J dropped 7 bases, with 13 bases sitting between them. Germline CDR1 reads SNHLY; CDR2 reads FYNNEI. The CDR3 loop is CASSENPGANTQYF. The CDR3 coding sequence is TGTGCCAGCAGTGAAAACCCTGGAGCCAATACGCAGTATTTT.

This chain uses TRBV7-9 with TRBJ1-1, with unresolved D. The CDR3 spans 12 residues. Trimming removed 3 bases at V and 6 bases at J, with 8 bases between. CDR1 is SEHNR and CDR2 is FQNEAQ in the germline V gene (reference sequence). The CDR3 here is CASSLLPAEAFF. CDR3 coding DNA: TGTGCCAGCAGCTTGTTACCGGCTGAAGCTTTCTTT.

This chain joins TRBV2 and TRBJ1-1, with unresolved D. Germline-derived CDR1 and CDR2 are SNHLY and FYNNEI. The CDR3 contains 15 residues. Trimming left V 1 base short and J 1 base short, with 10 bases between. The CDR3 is CASSEGLPGNTEAFF. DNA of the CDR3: TGTGCCAGCAGTGAAGGCTTGCCGGGGAACACTGAAGCTTTCTTT.

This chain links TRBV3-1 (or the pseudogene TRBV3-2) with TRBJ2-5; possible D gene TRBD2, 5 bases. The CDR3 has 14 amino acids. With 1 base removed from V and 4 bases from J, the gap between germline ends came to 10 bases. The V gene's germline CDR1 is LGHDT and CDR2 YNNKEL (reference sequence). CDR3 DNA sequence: TGTGCCAGCAGCCAAGGAATAGGGAGAGAGACCCAGTACTTC. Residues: CASSQGIGRETQYF.

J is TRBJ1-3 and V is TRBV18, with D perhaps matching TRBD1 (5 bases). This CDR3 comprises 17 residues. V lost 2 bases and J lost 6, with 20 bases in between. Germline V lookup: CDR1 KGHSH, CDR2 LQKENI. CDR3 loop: CASSPKLETANLNTIYF. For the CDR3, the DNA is TGTGCCAGCTCACCAAAATTGGAGACAGCCAATTTAAACACCATATATTTT.

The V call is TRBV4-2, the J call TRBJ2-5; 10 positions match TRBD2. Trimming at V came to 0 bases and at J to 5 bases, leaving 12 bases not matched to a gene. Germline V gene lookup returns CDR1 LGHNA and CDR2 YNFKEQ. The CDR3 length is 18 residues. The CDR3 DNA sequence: TGTGCCAGCAGCCAAGATTGGACCGGACTAGCGGAAGAGGAGACCCAGTACTTC. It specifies CASSQDWTGLAEEETQYF.

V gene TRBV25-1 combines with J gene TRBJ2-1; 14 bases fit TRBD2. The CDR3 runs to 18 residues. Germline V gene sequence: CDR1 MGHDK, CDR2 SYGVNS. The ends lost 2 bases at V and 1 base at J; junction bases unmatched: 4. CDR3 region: CASSEGTSGRGSYNEQFF. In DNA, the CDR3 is TGTGCCAGCAGTGAAGGGACTAGCGGGAGAGGGTCCTACAATGAGCAGTTCTTC.

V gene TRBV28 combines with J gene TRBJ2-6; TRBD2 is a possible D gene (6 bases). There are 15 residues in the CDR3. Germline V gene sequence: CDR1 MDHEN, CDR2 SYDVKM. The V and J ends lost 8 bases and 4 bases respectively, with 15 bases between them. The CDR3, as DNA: TGTGCCAGCCTTTCCTCGGGAGTCGGGGCCAACGTCCTGACTTTC. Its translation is CASLSSGVGANVLTF.

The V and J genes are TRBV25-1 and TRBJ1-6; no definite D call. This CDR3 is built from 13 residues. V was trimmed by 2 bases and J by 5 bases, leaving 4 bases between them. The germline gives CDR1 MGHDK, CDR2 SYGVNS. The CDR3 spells CASSERDNSPLHF. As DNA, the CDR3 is TGTGCCAGCAGTGAACGGGATAATTCACCCCTCCACTTT. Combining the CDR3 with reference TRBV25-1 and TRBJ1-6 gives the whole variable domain EADIYQTPRYLVIGTGKKITLECSQTMGHDKMYWYQQDPGMELHLIHYSYGVNSTEKGDLSSESTVSRIRTEHFPLTLESARPSHTSQYLCASSERDNSPLHFGNGTRLTVT.